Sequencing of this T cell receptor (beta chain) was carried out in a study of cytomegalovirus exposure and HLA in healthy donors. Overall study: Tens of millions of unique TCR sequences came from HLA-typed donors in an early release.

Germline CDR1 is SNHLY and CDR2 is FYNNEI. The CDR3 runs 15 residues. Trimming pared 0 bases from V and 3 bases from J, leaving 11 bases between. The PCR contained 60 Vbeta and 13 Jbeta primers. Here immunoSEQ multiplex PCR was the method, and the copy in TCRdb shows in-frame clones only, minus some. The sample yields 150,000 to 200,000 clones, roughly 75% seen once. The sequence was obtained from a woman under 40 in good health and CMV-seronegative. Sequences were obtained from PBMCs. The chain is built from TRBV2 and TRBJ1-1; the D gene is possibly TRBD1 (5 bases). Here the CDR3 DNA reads TGTGCCAGCAGTGAAGCGCTTCGGGGGTACACTGAAGCTTTCTTT. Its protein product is CASSEALRGYTEAFF.